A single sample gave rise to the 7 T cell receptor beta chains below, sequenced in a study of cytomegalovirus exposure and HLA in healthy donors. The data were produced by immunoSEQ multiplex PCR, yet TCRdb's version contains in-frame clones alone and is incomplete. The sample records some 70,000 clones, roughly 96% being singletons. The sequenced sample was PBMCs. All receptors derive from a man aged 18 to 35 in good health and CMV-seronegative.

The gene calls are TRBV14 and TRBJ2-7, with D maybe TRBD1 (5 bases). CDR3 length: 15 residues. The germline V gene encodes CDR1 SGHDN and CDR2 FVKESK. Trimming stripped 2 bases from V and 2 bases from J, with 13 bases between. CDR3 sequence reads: CASSQSWGVTYEQYF. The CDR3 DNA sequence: TGTGCCAGCAGCCAAAGTTGGGGCGTCACCTACGAGCAGTACTTC.

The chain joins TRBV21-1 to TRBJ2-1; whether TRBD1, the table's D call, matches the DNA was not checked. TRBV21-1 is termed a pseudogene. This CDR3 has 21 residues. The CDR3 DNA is TGTGCCAGCAGCAAAAGGATGGGTACAGGGGGCGATTTGTCGGGATACAATGAGCAGTTCTTC. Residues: CASSKRMGTGGDLSGYNEQFF.

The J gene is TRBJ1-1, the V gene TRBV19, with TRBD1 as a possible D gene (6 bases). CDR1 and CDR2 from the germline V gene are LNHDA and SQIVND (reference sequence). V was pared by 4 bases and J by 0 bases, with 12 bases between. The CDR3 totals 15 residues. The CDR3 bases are TGTGCCAGTAGTAAACGACAGGAAATGAACACTGAAGCTTTCTTT. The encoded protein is CASSKRQEMNTEAFF.

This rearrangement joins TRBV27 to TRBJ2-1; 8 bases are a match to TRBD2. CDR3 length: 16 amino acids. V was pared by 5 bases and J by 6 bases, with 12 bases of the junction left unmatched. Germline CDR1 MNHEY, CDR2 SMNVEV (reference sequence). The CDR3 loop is CASSPGGGGKINEQFF. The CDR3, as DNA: TGTGCCAGCAGTCCGGGGGGGGGAGGCAAAATCAATGAGCAGTTCTTC.

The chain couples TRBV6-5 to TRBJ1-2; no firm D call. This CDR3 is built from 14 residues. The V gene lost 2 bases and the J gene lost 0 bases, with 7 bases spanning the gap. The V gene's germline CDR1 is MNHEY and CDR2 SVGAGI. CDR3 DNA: TGTGCCAGCAGTTACACTGCAACTAACTATGGCTACACCTTC. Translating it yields CASSYTATNYGYTF.

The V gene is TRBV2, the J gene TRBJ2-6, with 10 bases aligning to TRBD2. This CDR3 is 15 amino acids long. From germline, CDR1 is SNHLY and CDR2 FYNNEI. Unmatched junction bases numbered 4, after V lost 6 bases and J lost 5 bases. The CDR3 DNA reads TGTGCCAGCAGGGGGACTAGCGACAGGGCCAACGTCCTGACTTTC. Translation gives CASRGTSDRANVLTF.

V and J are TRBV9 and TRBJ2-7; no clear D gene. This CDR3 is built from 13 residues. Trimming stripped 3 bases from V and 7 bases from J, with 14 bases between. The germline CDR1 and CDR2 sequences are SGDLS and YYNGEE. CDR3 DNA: TGTGCCAGCAGCGGGGTTTATACGGAGGAGCAGTACTTC. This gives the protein CASSGVYTEEQYF.